This is a list of T cell receptor beta chains from one sample in a study of Ad26.COV2.S vaccination and SARS-CoV-2 variants. Profiled with immunoSEQ multiplex PCR; TCRdb holds only in-frame clones, not every one. Here the sample spans around 380,000 clones, roughly nine tenths being singletons. The material sequenced was peripheral blood, taken in a trial of Ad26.COV2.S vaccine versus placebo. These receptors were obtained from a person between 18 and 65 years old who received the Ad26.COV2.S COVID-19 vaccine or a placebo. Each CDR3 is given with its conserved first and last residue. D genes are given only for firm matches. Clone size is given for some rows only: seen once, a few or many times, or a class if the clone is expanded.

NA	TRBJ1-4	TRBV7-9	NA	13	TGTGCCAGCAGTCCGGGCGGGAATGAAAAACTGTTTTTT	CASSPGGNEKLFF
NA	TRBJ2-7	TRBV9	NA	15	TGTGCCAGCAGCCCCCGGTGGGGGGCTCCTGGCGAGCAGTACTTC	CASSPRWGAPGEQYF
NA	TRBJ1-2	TRBV4-1	NA	14	TGCGCCAGCAGCCAAGGTATAGGCTACTATGGCTACACCTTC	CASSQGIGYYGYTF
NA	TRBJ2-1	TRBV7-9	NA	13	TGTGCCAGCAGTTGGCCAGGGACCAATGAGCAGTTCTTC	CASSWPGTNEQFF
NA	TRBJ1-5	TRBV24-1	NA	12	TGTGCCACCAGTGAGGGGGATCAGCCCCAGCATTTT	CATSEGDQPQHF
NA	TRBJ1-5	TRBV4-1	TRBD1	15	TGCGCCAGCAGCCAAGGACAGGGCAGAGATCAGCCCCAGCATTTT	CASSQGQGRDQPQHF
NA	TRBJ2-7	TRBV11-2	TRBD1	15	TGTGCCAGCAATGAGCTGGGACAGCCTACGAAGGAGCAGTACTTC	CASNELGQPTKEQYF
many	TRBJ1-2	TRBV7-8	NA	15	TGTGCCAGCAGCCCCAGGACAGCCACTAACTATGGCTACACCTTC	CASSPRTATNYGYTF
NA	TRBJ2-5	TRBV5-6	TRBD1	17	TGTGCCAGCAGCTTGTCGGCCGGGACAGGGCGAAGAGAGACCCAGTACTTC	CASSLSAGTGRRETQYF
NA	TRBJ1-1	TRBV15	NA	13	TGTGCCACCAGCCCGGCGAGGTCCACTGAAGCTTTCTTT	CATSPARSTEAFF
once	TRBJ2-1	TRBV7-9	NA	12	TGTGCCAGCACCTCTGTCGTCAGAGAGCAGTTCTTC	CASTSVVREQFF
NA	TRBJ2-2	TRBV2	NA	13	TGTGCCAGCAGTATCAGGGTAACCGGGGAGCTGTTTTTT	CASSIRVTGELFF
NA	TRBJ2-2	TRBV27	NA	15	TGTGCCAGCAGTTCCCTAACGGTGGGGACCGGGGAGCTGTTTTTT	CASSSLTVGTGELFF
NA	TRBJ1-6	TRBV19	TRBD1	13	TGTGCCAGTAGTGGACAGGTCGATTCACCCCTCCACTTT	CASSGQVDSPLHF
NA	TRBJ1-2	TRBV5-6	TRBD1	13	TGTGCCAGCAGGACTACAGGGGTGGGTGGCTACACCTTC	CASRTTGVGGYTF
NA	TRBJ2-1	TRBV5-4	TRBD2	16	TGTGCCAGCAGCTTCGGGAGGCGGGGGATCTACAATGAGCAGTTCTTC	CASSFGRRGIYNEQFF